The 24 T cell receptor beta chains given below trace back to one sample, sequenced in a study of blood T cell repertoires in COVID-19. Repertoires were generated with immunoSEQ multiplex PCR, while TCRdb's copy carries only in-frame clones and drops some. Here the sample spans roughly 330,000 clones, 80% to 90% being singletons. The sequenced sample consisted of peripheral blood. The receptors derive from a man aged 25-45 years with COVID-19, enrolled during active disease.

The rearrangement joins TRBV4-3 to TRBJ1-5, with 7 positions matching TRBD1. The CDR3 runs to 17 residues. The junction had 8 bases not matched to a gene; V was cut back by 0 bases and J by 3 bases. Germline CDR1 LGHNA, CDR2 YSLEER. The chain's CDR3 is CASSQDPGTEANQPQHF. DNA of the CDR3: TGCGCCAGCAGCCAAGATCCAGGGACAGAAGCCAATCAGCCCCAGCATTTT.

The gene calls are TRBV25-1 and TRBJ2-1, with 12 bases fitting TRBD2. V was clipped by 1 base and J by 5 bases; unmatched bases: 6. Germline CDR1 and CDR2: MGHDK and SYGVNS. CDR3 size: 17 residues. CDR3 sequence (DNA): TGTGCCAGCAGTGAATTTGGGAGGACTAGCGGGGACAATGAGCAGTTCTTC. Translating gives CASSEFGRTSGDNEQFF.

This clone has just a few counts. The chain recombines TRBV28 with TRBJ1-5; a weak D match, TRBD1 (6 bases). The V end was cut by 5 bases, the J end by 4 bases, with 9 bases between. The CDR3 extends over 13 amino acids. Germline V gene sequence: CDR1 MDHEN, CDR2 SYDVKM. As DNA, the CDR3 is TGTGCCAGCAGTACAGGGCTAAATCAGCCCCAGCATTTT. It encodes CASSTGLNQPQHF.

About this clone itself: The sample contains more than one DNA sequence encoding this CDR3. The CDR3 DNA reads as TGTGCCAGCAGTTATGGGGGGGCCACAGATACGCAGTATTTT. Translated: CASSYGGATDTQYF. The V gene is TRBV6-6, the J gene TRBJ2-3; possibly TRBD2 for D (7 bases). There are 14 residues in the CDR3. Germline loops: CDR1 MNHNY, CDR2 SVGAGI (reference sequence). With 3 bases removed from V and 2 bases from J, the gap between germline ends came to 9 bases.

On this clone: This same CDR3 is encoded by further DNA sequences in the sample. The gene calls are TRBV7-8 and TRBJ2-7; 11 nucleotides align to TRBD2. The CDR3 sequence is 15 residues long. The germline gives CDR1 SGHVS, CDR2 FQNEAQ. V trimming: 5 bases; J trimming: 3 bases; junction bases outside the gene matches: 6. CDR3 DNA: TGTGCCAGCAGCCCAAGACTAGCGGGAAACTACGAGCAGTACTTC. Amino acid sequence: CASSPRLAGNYEQYF.

The chain combines TRBV5-1 with TRBJ1-1; D perhaps matches TRBD1 (5 bases). The CDR3 runs to 12 residues. V lost 0 bases and J 7 bases, leaving 7 bases between the germline ends. Per germline, CDR1 SGHRS and CDR2 YFSETQ. The CDR3 DNA reads TGCGCCAGCAGCTTGGGACAGCTTGAAGCTTTCTTT. Protein sequence: CASSLGQLEAFF.

The gene calls are TRBV4-3 and TRBJ2-1, with 9 bases lining up with TRBD2. The CDR3 sequence is 17 residues long. Germline loops: CDR1 LGHNA, CDR2 YSLEER. Trimming at V came to 0 bases and at J to 0 bases, leaving 3 bases not matched to a gene. The CDR3 spells CASSQDLAGSSYNEQFF. CDR3 DNA sequence: TGCGCCAGCAGCCAAGACCTAGCGGGGAGCTCCTACAATGAGCAGTTCTTC.

The rearrangement joins TRBV7-3 to TRBJ2-1; D unclear. The CDR3 runs to 13 residues. The ends were cut back, 5 bases at V and 4 bases at J, with 9 bases in the middle. CDR1 and CDR2 from the germline V gene are SGHTA and FQGTGA. The CDR3 here is CASSGAEYNEQFF. The CDR3 coding sequence is TGTGCCAGCAGCGGTGCGGAGTACAATGAGCAGTTCTTC. Full variable domain (remainder filled in from reference TRBV7-3 and TRBJ2-1): GAGVSQTPSNKVTEKGKYVELRCDPISGHTALYWYRQSLGQGPEFLIYFQGTGAADDSGLPNDRFFAVRPEGSVSTLKIQRTERGDSAVYLCASSGAEYNEQFFGPGTRLTVL.

V usage is TRBV7-3 and J usage is TRBJ2-7; possibly TRBD1 for D (7 bases). Trimming shortened V by 5 bases and J by 7 bases, and 18 bases separated the two germline ends. CDR1 is SGHTA and CDR2 is FQGTGA in the germline V gene. This CDR3 spans 14 amino acids. The CDR3 loop reads CASSPGGFRGEQYF. In nucleotides, the CDR3 is TGTGCCAGCAGCCCAGGGGGGTTTCGGGGTGAGCAGTACTTC.

V gene TRBV11-3 combines with J gene TRBJ2-2; 11 bases align to TRBD2. Germline V gives CDR1 SGHNT, CDR2 YENEEA. Trimming removed 5 bases from V and 5 bases from J; junction bases left unmatched: 7. The CDR3 sequence is 16 residues long. CDR3 sequence reads: CASSPGTSGYTGELFF. In DNA form, the CDR3 reads TGTGCCAGCAGCCCGGGGACTAGCGGTTATACCGGGGAGCTGTTTTTT.

The chain carries TRBV7-5 and TRBJ2-1; the table's D call, TRBD1, was not checked against the DNA. TRBV7-5 is a pseudogene. The CDR3 runs 17 residues. The DNA of the CDR3 is TGTGCCAGAAGCTTACCATCGTCGGGACAGACCTACAATGAGCAGTTCTTC. It translates to CARSLPSSGQTYNEQFF.

V usage is TRBV19 and J usage is TRBJ2-2; 7 nucleotides align to TRBD2. With V trimmed by 6 bases and J by 1 base, 11 bases remained unmatched. Germline lookup yields CDR1 LNHDA and CDR2 SQIVND (reference sequence). This CDR3 contains 17 residues. The CDR3 DNA is TGTGCCAGTAGCAAAACCCCAGTAGCGGGGAACACCGGGGAGCTGTTTTTT. Translation gives CASSKTPVAGNTGELFF. Drawing the rest from reference TRBV19 and TRBJ2-2, the complete variable domain is DGGITQSPKYLFRKEGQNVTLSCEQNLNHDAMYWYRQDPGQGLRLIYYSQIVNDFQKGDIAEGYSVSREKKESFPLTVTSAQKNPTAFYLCASSKTPVAGNTGELFFGEGSRLTVL.

V gene TRBV6-2 or TRBV6-3 combines with J gene TRBJ2-7; D not resolved. V was shortened by 4 bases and J by 3 bases, with 19 bases between the two germline ends. The length of the CDR3 is 16 residues. Germline-derived CDR1 and CDR2 are MNHEY and SVGEGT. CDR3 protein: CASSSLNSRIYYEQYF. The CDR3 DNA reads as TGTGCCAGCAGTTCCCTTAACAGCCGGATTTACTACGAGCAGTACTTC.

The V gene is TRBV29-1, the J gene TRBJ1-1; TRBD1 is a possible D gene (5 bases). In germline, CDR1 is SQVTM, CDR2 ANQGSEA. The germline V and J ends were trimmed by 0 bases and 4 bases, with 15 bases remaining between them. The CDR3 is made up of 15 amino acids. The CDR3 spells CSVEEGSRASTEAFF. The CDR3 nucleotides read TGCAGCGTTGAAGAAGGAAGCAGGGCCAGCACTGAAGCTTTCTTT.

The rearrangement uses TRBV5-6 and TRBJ2-1, with 9 bases aligning to TRBD1. The CDR3 length is 13 residues. Trimming removed 4 bases from V and 10 bases from J; junction bases left unmatched: 6. Germline V lookup: CDR1 SGHDT, CDR2 YYEEEE. DNA of the CDR3: TGTGCCAGCAGCACCCGGGGGACAGGGGAGCAGTTCTTC. Translated: CASSTRGTGEQFF.

This chain connects TRBV9 to TRBJ2-1, with unresolved D. The CDR3 is 12 amino acids. In germline, CDR1 is SGDLS, CDR2 YYNGEE. Trimming removed 0 bases from V and 6 bases from J, with 4 bases in between. The CDR3 loop is CASSVDGNEQFF. As DNA, the CDR3 is TGTGCCAGCAGCGTAGACGGCAATGAGCAGTTCTTC.

The chain uses TRBV19 and TRBJ1-3; the D gene is possibly TRBD1 (5 bases). The CDR3 sequence is 15 residues long. The germline V gene has CDR1 LNHDA and CDR2 SQIVND (reference sequence). With 5 bases removed from V and 7 bases from J, the gap between germline ends came to 18 bases. CDR3 protein: CASSRRSGEGNTIYF. The CDR3 DNA reads as TGTGCCAGTAGTCGCCGCTCCGGGGAGGGGAACACCATATATTTT. Full variable domain (missing parts from reference TRBV19 and TRBJ1-3): DGGITQSPKYLFRKEGQNVTLSCEQNLNHDAMYWYRQDPGQGLRLIYYSQIVNDFQKGDIAEGYSVSREKKESFPLTVTSAQKNPTAFYLCASSRRSGEGNTIYFGEGSWLTVV.

The V gene is TRBV7-3, the J gene TRBJ2-5; D remains unclear. The germline V gene has CDR1 SGHTA and CDR2 FQGTGA. With 11 bases removed from V and 5 bases from J, the gap between germline ends came to 18 bases. This CDR3 has 13 residues. In DNA, the CDR3 is TGTGCCTCTTCGTGGTTAGCTAGGGAGACCCAGTACTTC. Amino acids: CASSWLARETQYF.

V usage is TRBV27 and J usage is TRBJ2-3; D might be TRBD1 (6 bases). The CDR3 extends over 13 amino acids. Germline V lookup: CDR1 MNHEY, CDR2 SMNVEV (reference sequence). Trimming cost V 6 bases and J 5 bases, with 12 bases left between them. In DNA form, the CDR3 reads TGTGCCAGCAGACAGGGATATGGAGATACGCAGTATTTT. Amino acids: CASRQGYGDTQYF.

The J gene is TRBJ2-1, the V gene TRBV30; 9 nucleotides align to TRBD1. The germline V gene encodes CDR1 GTSNPN and CDR2 SVGIG (reference sequence). V shed 6 bases, J shed 6 bases, and the junction held 9 bases outside the gene matches. The CDR3 has 14 amino acids. Written as DNA, the CDR3 is TGTGCCTGCCCCGCGGACAGGGGATCCAATGAGCAGTTCTTC. As protein: CACPADRGSNEQFF. The full variable domain, its missing parts supplied by reference TRBV30 and TRBJ2-1, is SQTIHQWPATLVQPVGSPLSLECTVEGTSNPNLYWYRQAAGRGLQLLFYSVGIGQISSEVPQNLSASRPQDRQFILSSKKLLLSDSGFYLCACPADRGSNEQFFGPGTRLTVL.

The chain links TRBV10-3 to TRBJ2-4; 9 bases fit TRBD2. J gave up 13 bases and V 0 bases, and 10 bases lay outside the gene matches. The length of the CDR3 is 15 residues. Looked up from germline, CDR1 is ENHRY and CDR2 is SYGVKD. CDR3 region: CAISESSGGFSGQYF. In DNA, the CDR3 is TGTGCCATCAGTGAGTCGAGCGGGGGGTTCTCTGGGCAGTACTTC.

This chain uses TRBV7-2 with TRBJ2-3; D remains ambiguous. The CDR3 consists of 15 residues. Per the germline V gene, CDR1 is SGHTA and CDR2 is FQGNSA. Trimming took off 5 bases at V and 2 bases at J, with 14 bases between the two ends. The CDR3 here is CASSLPQVYTDTQYF. The CDR3 DNA sequence: TGTGCCAGCAGCCTACCGCAGGTATACACAGATACGCAGTATTTT.

V usage is TRBV5-6 and J usage is TRBJ2-7, with D unclear. Germline CDR1 is SGHDT and CDR2 is YYEEEE. The CDR3 runs 11 residues. Trimming took 2 bases from V and 7 from J, leaving 7 bases between them. The CDR3 DNA reads as TGTGCCAGCAGCTTTTACACGGAGCAGTACTTC. Translating gives CASSFYTEQYF.

V gene TRBV19 combines with J gene TRBJ1-2; 10 bases agree with TRBD1. Germline CDR1 reads LNHDA; CDR2 reads SQIVND (reference sequence). This CDR3 region has 14 residues. V lost 8 bases to trimming and J lost 4 bases; unmatched junction nucleotides: 7. CDR3 coding DNA: TGTGCCAGTCAGAGGGACAGGGGCTTCTATGGCTACACCTTC. Residues: CASQRDRGFYGYTF. The entire variable domain, with the rest obtained from reference TRBV19 and TRBJ1-2, is as follows: DGGITQSPKYLFRKEGQNVTLSCEQNLNHDAMYWYRQDPGQGLRLIYYSQIVNDFQKGDIAEGYSVSREKKESFPLTVTSAQKNPTAFYLCASQRDRGFYGYTFGSGTRLTVV.